This T cell receptor beta chain was identified in a study of T cell responses to AZD1222 COVID-19 vaccine. About the study: Samples with a second dose at about 4 or about 12 weeks were pooled together. Whole-study results and caveats: There were vaccine-associated CD4 TCRs across spike, dominant at 160-218 and 743-854. Most donors were white British and more were female, and clonal diversity was possibly underestimated.

For this clone: As yet, its antigen is unknown.

Germline V gene lookup returns CDR1 MDHEN and CDR2 SYDVKM. The CDR3 is made up of 17 amino acids. V gave up 4 bases and J gave up 0 bases, with 18 bases separating them. The table came from immunoSEQ multiplex PCR; TCRdb's copy has only in-frame clones and leaves some out. The top ten clones hold roughly 4.3% of a sample with some 130,000 clones, more than 80% of them seen once. Sequencing was performed on peripheral blood, taken on day 0 of AZD1222 vaccination. The sequence derives from an adult in good health. This chain joins TRBV28 and TRBJ1-2, with D maybe TRBD1 (5 bases). CDR3 nucleotides: TGTGCCAGCAGTTGGGGGGGTTCGGTCCAAGCTAACTATGGCTACACCTTC. Translation: CASSWGGSVQANYGYTF.